These 17 T cell receptor beta chains were sequenced from one sample in a study of T cells after yellow fever vaccination. TCRdb independently ran MiXCR on the 5' RACE reads; one entry per CDR3 protein. The data show some 320,000 distinct CDR3 sequences, approximately 4% seen once. This specimen consisted of PBMCs, obtained 5 days after the yellow fever booster vaccination. The source of these receptors is a young man who received the YFV17D yellow fever vaccine.

This clonotype was counted between two and nine times. J is TRBJ2-1 and V is TRBV11-2; 15 bases are a match to TRBD2. Germline trimming cut 5 bases from V and 4 bases from J; bases unmatched to any gene: 9. The CDR3 contains 18 residues. Per the germline V gene, CDR1 is SGHAT and CDR2 is FQNNGV. The CDR3 is CASSTMRTSGGDYNEQFF. In nucleotides, the CDR3 is TGTGCCAGCAGCACTATGAGGACTAGCGGGGGGGATTACAATGAGCAGTTCTTC.

In this sample, this clonotype turned up many times. The chain links TRBV5-5 to TRBJ2-2; the match to TRBD1 covers 8 bases. After removal of 1 base from V and 6 bases from J, the junction contained 2 bases not matched to a gene. The CDR3 contains 14 residues. Germline V lookup: CDR1 SGHKS, CDR2 YYEKEE (reference sequence). CDR3: CASSLYRGSGELFF. The CDR3, as DNA: TGTGCCAGCAGCTTGTACAGGGGGTCCGGGGAGCTGTTTTTT.

The chain is built from TRBV12-3 or TRBV12-4 and TRBJ1-2; 7 bases fit TRBD1. V dropped 3 bases and J dropped 13; count of bases not matched to a gene: 5. This CDR3 has 11 amino acids. The CDR3 spells CASSFKGAGTF. In nucleotides, the CDR3 is TGTGCCAGCAGTTTTAAGGGGGCTGGCACCTTC.

This chain uses TRBV10-3 with TRBJ1-4; D ambiguous. The CDR3 extends over 15 amino acids. Germline-derived CDR1 and CDR2 are ENHRY and SYGVKD. The V end was cut by 0 bases, the J end by 2 bases, with 7 bases between. The CDR3 DNA reads as TGTGCCATCAGTGAGTCCGGCGGCACTAATGAAAAACTGTTTTTT. Protein sequence: CAISESGGTNEKLFF.

This clonotype was picked up a small number of times. This chain joins TRBV6-2 or TRBV6-3 and TRBJ2-1; no clear D gene. There are 18 residues in the CDR3. Per germline, CDR1 MNHEY and CDR2 SVGEGT. V shed 0 bases and J shed 5 bases, with 20 bases lying between them. The CDR3, as DNA: TGTGCCAGCAGTTACTCTCCAAGACATCCCGAATTGGACAATGAGCAGTTCTTC. Its translation: CASSYSPRHPELDNEQFF.

The V gene is TRBV6-4, the J gene TRBJ2-1; 7 nucleotides line up with TRBD2. Germline trimming cut 3 bases from V and 1 base from J; bases unmatched to any gene: 6. The CDR3 covers 16 residues. In germline, CDR1 is MRHNA, CDR2 SNTAGT. The CDR3 sequence: CASSESRGYSYNEQFF. The CDR3 DNA sequence: TGTGCCAGCAGTGAATCGCGGGGGTATTCCTACAATGAGCAGTTCTTC.

The chain has TRBV12-3 or TRBV12-4 and TRBJ1-5; D unclear. The CDR3 loop spans 13 amino acids. V was cut by 9 bases and J by 3 bases, with 12 bases left in between. As DNA, the CDR3 is TGTGCCAGTGGGTGCGGGCCCAATCAGCCCCAGCATTTT. Translating gives CASGCGPNQPQHF.

The sample holds many counts of this clonotype. This chain links TRBV7-8 with TRBJ1-5; D gene unclear. CDR1 is SGHVS, CDR2 FQNEAQ, per germline. CDR3 length equals 15 residues. Trimming took off 2 bases at V and 4 bases at J, with 12 bases between the two ends. The CDR3 here is CASSLSRRMNQPQHF. The CDR3 DNA follows: TGTGCCAGCAGCTTAAGTAGACGGATGAATCAGCCCCAGCATTTT.

This clonotype has a handful of counts. The rearrangement uses TRBV12-5 and TRBJ1-1, with D perhaps matching TRBD1 (5 bases). This CDR3 comprises 13 residues. V was pared by 6 bases and J by 4 bases, with 12 bases between. CDR1 is LGHNT and CDR2 is FRNRAP in the germline V gene. DNA for the CDR3: TGTGCTAGTGGCCAATCGGGGGGCACTGAAGCTTTCTTT. Translation gives CASGQSGGTEAFF.

The V call is TRBV5-5, the J call TRBJ2-6; D may be TRBD1 or TRBD2 (7 bases each). This CDR3 region has 17 residues. With 4 bases removed from V and 1 base from J, the gap between germline ends came to 15 bases. Looked up from germline, CDR1 is SGHKS and CDR2 is YYEKEE (reference sequence). The CDR3 loop reads CASSLTGRGSGANVLTF. CDR3 DNA: TGTGCCAGCAGCCTGACAGGGAGGGGTTCTGGGGCCAACGTCCTGACTTTC.

The table lists this clonotype with a few counts. J is TRBJ2-3 and V is TRBV5-4, with 9 nucleotides matching TRBD1. The CDR3 contains 15 residues. V was pared by 5 bases and J by 0 bases, with 4 bases of the junction left unmatched. Germline CDR1 is SGHNT and CDR2 is YYREEE (reference sequence). This chain's CDR3 is CASSHGQGSTDTQYF. The CDR3 DNA follows: TGTGCCAGCAGTCACGGACAGGGGAGCACAGATACGCAGTATTTT.

Remarks on this clonotype: This may be a read error, as it is one base from a much larger clone. This sequence joins TRBV7-2 and TRBJ2-5; possible D gene TRBD1, 6 bases. This CDR3 is 15 amino acids long. From germline, CDR1 is SGHTA and CDR2 FQGNSA. The CDR3 sequence: CACSSPDSLQETQYF. DNA for the CDR3: TGTGCCTGCAGCTCCCCGGACAGTCTCCAAGAGACCCAGTACTTC.

This clonotype was counted a few times. V and J are TRBV4-3 and TRBJ2-1, with 13 bases matching TRBD2. Looked up from germline, CDR1 is LGHNA and CDR2 is YSLEER. This CDR3 spans 17 amino acids. The trim removed 3 bases at V and 9 bases at J, leaving 11 bases unmatched. The CDR3 is CASSHGLSGTSGAEQFF. DNA of the CDR3: TGCGCCAGCAGCCACGGACTATCCGGGACTAGCGGGGCTGAGCAGTTCTTC.

This clonotype was observed a few times. The rearrangement uses TRBV7-2 and TRBJ1-3; no firm D call. Trimming left V 1 base short and J 0 bases short, with 7 bases between. The CDR3 length is 15 residues. CDR1 is SGHTA, CDR2 FQGNSA, per germline. CDR3 loop: CASSLVRISGNTIYF. DNA of the CDR3: TGTGCCAGCAGCTTAGTTAGGATCTCTGGAAACACCATATATTTT.

The V and J genes are TRBV18 and TRBJ2-5; D call uncertain. CDR1 is KGHSH, CDR2 LQKENI, per germline. Trimming pared 2 bases from V and 7 bases from J, leaving 8 bases between. This CDR3 comprises 12 residues. The CDR3 DNA sequence: TGTGCCAGCTCACCAGGGGAAAGGACCCAGTACTTC. This codes for CASSPGERTQYF.

This clonotype was seen ten or more times. V and J are TRBV9 and TRBJ2-2; TRBD2 agrees at 9 bases. V dropped 0 bases and J dropped 2; count of bases not matched to a gene: 5. Germline CDR1 reads SGDLS; CDR2 reads YYNGEE. The CDR3 is made up of 17 amino acids. In DNA form, the CDR3 reads TGTGCCAGCAGCGTAGAGGCTAGCGGGGCAAACACCGGGGAGCTGTTTTTT. It is translated as CASSVEASGANTGELFF. Complete variable domain (other parts from reference TRBV9 and TRBJ2-2): DSGVTQTPKHLITATGQRVTLRCSPRSGDLSVYWYQQSLDQGLQFLIQYYNGEERAKGNILERFSAQQFPDLHSELNLSSLELGDSALYFCASSVEASGANTGELFFGEGSRLTVL.

The chain combines TRBV2 with TRBJ2-1, with TRBD2 identical over 10 bases. Germline V CDR1 and CDR2: SNHLY, FYNNEI. Trimming removed 6 bases from V and 4 bases from J; junction bases left unmatched: 6. This CDR3 spans 15 amino acids. CDR3 nucleotide sequence: TGTGCCAGCAGCCTCGGACTAGCGGCGTACAATGAGCAGTTCTTC. Its translation: CASSLGLAAYNEQFF.